The 8 T cell receptor beta chains below come from one sample, sequenced in a study of blood T cell repertoires in COVID-19 (dated by TCRdb to the early 2020s). The library was produced with the immunoSEQ multiplex PCR assay. TCRdb obtained this table from immuneACCESS and retained in-frame rearrangements with V and J assigned. These tables miss some clones; where compared with another copy, unresolved V genes account for less than half of the shortfall, and the remainder is unexplained. This sample holds 120,000 or so clones; more than 80% were observed only once. Around 4.2% of the sample is in the top ten clones. Sample: peripheral blood. These receptors originate from a man aged 40-50 years with acute or convalescent COVID-19.

The gene calls are TRBV14 and TRBJ1-3, with D unresolved. The CDR3 loop spans 15 amino acids. V was clipped by 1 base and J by 1 base, with 8 bases between them. Germline values: CDR1 SGHDN, CDR2 FVKESK. In nucleotides, the CDR3 is TGTGCCAGCAGCCAAGCCCCGGGATCTGGAAACACCATATATTTT. As protein: CASSQAPGSGNTIYF.

The rearrangement joins TRBV14 to TRBJ2-5; TRBD2 might be the D (5 bases). The germline V and J ends were trimmed by 1 base and 5 bases, with 17 bases remaining between them. Germline values: CDR1 SGHDN, CDR2 FVKESK. The CDR3 runs to 16 residues. DNA for the CDR3: TGTGCCAGCAGCCAAGCTCGGACGGGCGGGCGGGAGACCCAGTACTTC. The encoded protein is CASSQARTGGRETQYF.

This chain connects TRBV4-3 to TRBJ2-1; 13 nucleotides line up with TRBD2. This CDR3 has 16 residues. Germline V gene lookup returns CDR1 LGHNA and CDR2 YSLEER. J gave up 6 bases and V 4 bases, and 6 bases lay outside the gene matches. The chain's CDR3 is CASSLRTSGGVNEQFF. The CDR3 DNA follows: TGCGCCAGCAGCCTACGGACTAGCGGGGGTGTCAATGAGCAGTTCTTC.

The chain carries TRBV3-1 (or the pseudogene TRBV3-2) and TRBJ1-3, with D perhaps matching TRBD1 (6 bases). The CDR3 is 16 residues long. V was trimmed by 1 base and J by 0 bases, leaving 10 bases between them. Germline CDR1 reads LGHDT; CDR2 reads YNNKEL (reference sequence). This CDR3 is CASSQVGAPSGNTIYF. CDR3 DNA sequence: TGTGCCAGCAGCCAAGTGGGGGCCCCCTCTGGAAACACCATATATTTT.

This clone was recorded once. The rearrangement uses TRBV5-1 and TRBJ2-1; TRBD2 matches at 12 bases. The CDR3 consists of 16 residues. With V trimmed by 1 base and J by 6 bases, 5 bases remained unmatched. Germline values: CDR1 SGHRS, CDR2 YFSETQ. CDR3 nucleotides: TGCGCCAGCAGCTTGAGACTAGCGGGGGCATCCAATGAGCAGTTCTTC. Its protein product is CASSLRLAGASNEQFF.

The V gene is TRBV7-8, the J gene TRBJ1-1; D gene uncertain. Trimming stripped 0 bases from V and 6 bases from J, with 14 bases between. This CDR3 region has 15 residues. Germline V CDR1 and CDR2: SGHVS, FQNEAQ. This CDR3 is CASSLALGHESEAFF. The CDR3 region has the DNA TGTGCCAGCAGCTTAGCCCTTGGGCATGAATCTGAAGCTTTCTTT.

This chain links TRBV11-3 with TRBJ2-2; 8 nucleotides agree with TRBD2. This CDR3 has 16 amino acids. CDR1 is SGHNT, CDR2 YENEEA, per germline. V was pared by 3 bases and J by 4 bases, with 7 bases of the junction left unmatched. The CDR3 loop reads CASSFSSGAVTGELFF. CDR3 in DNA: TGTGCCAGCAGCTTTAGTAGCGGGGCGGTCACCGGGGAGCTGTTTTTT.

This sequence joins TRBV7-2 and TRBJ1-4, with a weak D call TRBD1 (6 bases). The CDR3 sequence is 16 residues long. The V gene lost 6 bases and the J gene lost 7 bases, with 21 bases spanning the gap. In germline, CDR1 is SGHTA, CDR2 FQGNSA. CDR3 amino acids: CASSSSGGGEGEKLFF. The DNA of the CDR3 is TGTGCCAGCAGTTCATCAGGAGGGGGGGAGGGTGAAAAACTGTTTTTT.